The T cell receptor beta chain described here comes from a study of CD8 T cells in ankylosing spondylitis. The CDR3 sequence is 13 residues long. The germline CDR1 and CDR2 sequences are MNHEY and SVGAGI. Between the trimmed V and J ends, which lost 4 bases and 5 bases, there was a span of 11 bases. This clonotype was observed a handful of times. One entry per CDR3 protein, called by TCRdb with MiXCR from the 5' RACE reads. The table lists roughly 230,000 distinct CDR3 sequences, 18% of them singletons. This clonotype originated in a male donor with ankylosing spondylitis or in good health (not recorded which). This rearrangement joins TRBV6-5 to TRBJ2-5; a weak D match, TRBD1 (6 bases). Sequenced material: blood, either unsorted or a sorted T cell fraction (not recorded which). CDR3 DNA: TGTGCCAGCAGTTCCTATCAGGGGGAGACCCAGTACTTC. Its translation is CASSSYQGETQYF.